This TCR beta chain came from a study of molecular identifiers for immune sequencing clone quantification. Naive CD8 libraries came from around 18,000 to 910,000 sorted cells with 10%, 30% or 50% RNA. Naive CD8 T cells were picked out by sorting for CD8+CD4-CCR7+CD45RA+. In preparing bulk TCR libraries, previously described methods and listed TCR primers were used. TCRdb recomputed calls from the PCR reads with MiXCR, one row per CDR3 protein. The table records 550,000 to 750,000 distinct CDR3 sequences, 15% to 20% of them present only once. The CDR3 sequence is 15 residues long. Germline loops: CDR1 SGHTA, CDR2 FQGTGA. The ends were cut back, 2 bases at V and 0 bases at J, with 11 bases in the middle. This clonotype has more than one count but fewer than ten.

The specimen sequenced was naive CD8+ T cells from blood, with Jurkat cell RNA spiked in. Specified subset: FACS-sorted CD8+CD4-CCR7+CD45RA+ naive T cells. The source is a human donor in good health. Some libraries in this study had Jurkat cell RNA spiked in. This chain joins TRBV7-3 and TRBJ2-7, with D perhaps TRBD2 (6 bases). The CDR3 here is CASSLEAGTSYEQYF. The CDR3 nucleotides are TGTGCCAGCAGCTTAGAAGCGGGTACCTCCTACGAGCAGTACTTC. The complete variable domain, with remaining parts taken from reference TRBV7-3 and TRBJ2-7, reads GAGVSQTPSNKVTEKGKYVELRCDPISGHTALYWYRQSLGQGPEFLIYFQGTGAADDSGLPNDRFFAVRPEGSVSTLKIQRTERGDSAVYLCASSLEAGTSYEQYFGPGTRLTVT.